Judged by abundance, the clone carrying this T cell receptor (delta chain) is medium-sized. A much larger clone differs from this one at a single base, so this may be a read error. This entry is derived from a study of gamma-delta T cells after stem cell transplantation. TCRdb reanalysed the RT-PCR reads via CATT. The sample carries about 660 delta-chain clones, about 6.7% recorded once. The V gene's germline CDR1 is TVYSNPD and CDR2 GDNSRS (reference sequence). V lost 4 bases, J lost 0 bases, and 16 bases stayed unmatched. CDR3 size: 17 residues. The sequence derives from a human donor. It is not recorded whose cells these are; they may come from a transplant donor. V and J are TRDV3 and TRDJ1, with 8 bases aligning to TRDD3. Input material: gamma-delta T cells. The CDR3 DNA reads TGTGCCTACCTTCCCCCGCGTATTGGGGGATACACCGATAAACTCATCTTT. Encoded protein: CAYLPPRIGGYTDKLIF. Filled out from reference TRDV3 and TRDJ1, the complete variable domain reads CDKVTQSSPDQTVASGSEVVLLCTYDTVYSNPDLFWYRIRPDYSFQFVFYGDNSRSEGADFTQGRFSVKHILTQKAFHLVISPVRTEDSATYYCAYLPPRIGGYTDKLIFGKGTRVTVEP.